The sequence of this T cell receptor (beta chain) was determined in a study of cytomegalovirus exposure and HLA in healthy donors. Findings and limits, study-wide: Earlier analysis yielded a pattern in which most TCR beta V segments were productive about 90% or about 30% of the time. The authors assumed roughly uniform sequencing depth across donors for presence/absence analyses. Later work found that TCR association rates differed between HLA loci; DRB1 had the most and HLA-C the fewest.

The PCR ran on 60 Vbeta and 13 Jbeta primers. Assay: immunoSEQ multiplex PCR; the TCRdb copy retains only in-frame clones and omits some. The sample holds approximately 91,000 clones; about two thirds are singletons and the top ten take roughly 2.5%. This CDR3 is built from 12 residues. V lost 3 bases and J lost 6; bases outside the gene matches: 2. CDR1 is SGHDT and CDR2 is YYEEEE in the germline V gene. As to this clone: Its antigen is as yet unknown.

The receptor comes from a human donor in good health. The sample comprised PBMCs. The chain links TRBV5-6 to TRBJ2-7; 8 positions agree with TRBD1. CDR3 bases: TGTGCCAGCAGCTGGACAGGGCGCGAGCAGTACTTC. Amino acids: CASSWTGREQYF. Full variable domain (rest looked up from reference TRBV5-6 and TRBJ2-7): DAGVTQSPTHLIKTRGQQVTLRCSPKSGHDTVSWYQQALGQGPQFIFQYYEEEERQRGNFPDRFSGHQFPNYSSELNVNALLLGDSALYLCASSWTGREQYFGPGTRLTVT.